The entry that follows covers one T cell receptor beta chain sequence. The record originates from a study of CD8 T cells in Susac syndrome. V lost 4 bases and J lost 0, with 22 bases in between. There are 19 residues in the CDR3. The germline V gene encodes CDR1 SGHVT and CDR2 SQSDAQ. TCR beta from blood CD8+ and CD4+ T cells was sequenced. When the RNA was reverse transcribed, random hexamers were used with an input of roughly 0.45 to 1 ug. TCRdb passed the immunoSEQ multiplex PCR reads through MiXCR, listing each CDR3 protein once. The sample shows around 300,000 distinct CDR3 sequences, approximately 90% of them seen only once.

Sample: CD4+ T cells from PBMCs. This TCR was sampled from a human donor with multiple sclerosis. This rearrangement joins TRBV7-4 to TRBJ1-3, with a possible D match to TRBD1 (5 bases). The CDR3 sequence: CASSSTETEKQYSGNTIYF. The CDR3 bases are TGTGCCAGCAGCTCGACAGAGACTGAAAAGCAATACTCTGGAAACACCATATATTTT.